This T cell receptor beta chain originates from a study of cytomegalovirus exposure and HLA in healthy donors. Findings and limits, study-wide: Several of the most significant clusters were apparently associated with common viral pathogens in a later analysis. The study reported that TCR beta sequences accurately predicted HLA-A and HLA-B alleles in most subjects.

In the PCR, 60 Vbeta and 13 Jbeta primers were used. TCRdb's table, derived via immunoSEQ multiplex PCR, lists solely in-frame clones and lacks some. Of 150,000 to 200,000 clones in the sample, roughly 77% were seen once. The length of the CDR3 is 17 residues. Points on this clone: Its antigen remains unidentified.

This clonotype was sampled from a man younger than 30 in good health and CMV-seropositive. The rearrangement links TRBV12-2 to TRBJ2-1; the DNA was not used to check the table's D call, TRBD2. TRBV12-2 is flagged as a pseudogene. Sequenced input: PBMCs. The CDR3 protein is CASRTRSISGGANEQFF. The CDR3 DNA is TGTGCAAGTCGCACCCGGTCCATTAGCGGGGGGGCCAATGAGCAGTTCTTC.